This TCR beta chain was identified during a study of shared clonotypes between healthy human individuals. About the research overall: The study drew on two women and a few men aged 18 to 49 as donors. Regarding the study as a whole: About 5% of naive CD4 clonotypes were shared across four donors.

CD45RO negativity and positive selection for CCR7 defined naive CD8 cells, a population that excluded terminally differentiated effector memory CD45RA+ cells. Genomic DNA per cell subset filled all wells of several immunoSEQ plates. Sequencing used immunoSEQ multiplex PCR; TCRdb keeps in-frame clones, though not all of them. Here the sample spans about 820,000 clones, about 91% being singletons. Comment on this clone: Its specificity is not known.

Sequenced: naive CD8+ T cells sorted from blood. The TCR originated in a man aged 25 to 40 in good health.

CDR3 in DNA: TGCGCCAGCAGCCAAGAAGAAGGAGGGTGGACAGGGAAGAACACCGGGGAGCTGTTTTTT. Protein: CASSQEEGGWTGKNTGELFF. The chain links TRBV4-3 to TRBJ2-2; TRBD1 matches 8 bases. The germline V gene has CDR1 LGHNA and CDR2 YSLEER. There are 20 residues in the CDR3. The V and J ends lost 0 bases and 1 base, in that order; junction bases with no gene match: 13.